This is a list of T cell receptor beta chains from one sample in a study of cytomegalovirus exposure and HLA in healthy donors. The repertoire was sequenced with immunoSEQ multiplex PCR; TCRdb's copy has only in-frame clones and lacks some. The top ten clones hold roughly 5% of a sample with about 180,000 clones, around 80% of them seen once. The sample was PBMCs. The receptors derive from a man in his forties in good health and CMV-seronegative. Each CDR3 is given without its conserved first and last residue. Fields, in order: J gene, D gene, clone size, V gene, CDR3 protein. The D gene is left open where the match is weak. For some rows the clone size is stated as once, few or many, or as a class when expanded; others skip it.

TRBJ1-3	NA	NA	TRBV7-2	ASSPDRSSGNTIY
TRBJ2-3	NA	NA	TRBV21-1	ASSARDRVPDTQY
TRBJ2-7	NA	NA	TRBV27	ASSLRGSEYEQY
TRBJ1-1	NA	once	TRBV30	AWTRPTGGNTEAF
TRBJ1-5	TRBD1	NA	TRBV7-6	ASSLGTGAPQH
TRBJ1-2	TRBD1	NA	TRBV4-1	ASSQDRRTGFIGYT
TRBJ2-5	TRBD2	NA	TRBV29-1	SVEEASGRRETQY
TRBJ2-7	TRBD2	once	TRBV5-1	ASSLLLQSGSNYEQY
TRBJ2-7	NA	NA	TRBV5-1	ASSPDQGGKYEQY
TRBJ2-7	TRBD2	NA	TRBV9	ASSVLAGVTYEQY
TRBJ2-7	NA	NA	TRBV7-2	ASSLWDTAYEQY
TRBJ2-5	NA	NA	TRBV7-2	ASSLEGGLAQY
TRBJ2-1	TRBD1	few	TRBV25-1	ASGATGGPSSYNEQF
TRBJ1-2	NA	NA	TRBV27	ASSSLGLETYGYT
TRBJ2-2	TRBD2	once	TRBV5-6	ASSFLAGGPPNTGELF
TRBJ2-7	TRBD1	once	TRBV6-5	ASSYSTGVVGEQY
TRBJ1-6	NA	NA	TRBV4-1	ASSQGGGGLLSPLH
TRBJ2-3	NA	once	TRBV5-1	ASSLGLVSGSTDTQY
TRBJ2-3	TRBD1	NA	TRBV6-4	ASSGTGITDTQY
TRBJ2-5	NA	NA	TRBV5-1	ASSLAETQY
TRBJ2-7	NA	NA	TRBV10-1	ASSGGPPYEQY
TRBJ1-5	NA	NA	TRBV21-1	AVGGFGNQPQH
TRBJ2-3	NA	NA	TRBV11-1	ASSLGGSLSRDTQY
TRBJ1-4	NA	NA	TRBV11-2	ASSSREKLF
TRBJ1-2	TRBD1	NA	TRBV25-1	ASSEYGDSYGYT
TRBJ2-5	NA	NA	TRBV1	TSSQRTSCEQETQY
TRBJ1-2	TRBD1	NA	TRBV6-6	ASTRGQYGYT
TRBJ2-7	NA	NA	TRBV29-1	GVASRERPYEQY
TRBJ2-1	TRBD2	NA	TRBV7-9	SSSPRGTSGGNEQF
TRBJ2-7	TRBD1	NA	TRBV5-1	ASSLTGRINEQY
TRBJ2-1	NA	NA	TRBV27	ASIQGGGEKQF
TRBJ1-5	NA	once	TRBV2	ASSLRVGANQPQH
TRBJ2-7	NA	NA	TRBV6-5	ASSYSRVTGGQY
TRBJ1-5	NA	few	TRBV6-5	ASSARGQPQH
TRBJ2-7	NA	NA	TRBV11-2	ASSLEGGGQDEQY
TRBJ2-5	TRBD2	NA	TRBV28	ASSPPVSGSGETQY
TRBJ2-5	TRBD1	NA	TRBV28	ASSLGQAIETQY
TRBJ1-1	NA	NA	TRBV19	ASSIVFSEGLLTEAF
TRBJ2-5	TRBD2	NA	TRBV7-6	ASSLAGLAGGPETQY
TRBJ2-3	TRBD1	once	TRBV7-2	ASSPRSGTGRLVDTQY
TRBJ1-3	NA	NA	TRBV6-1	ASSEQGMGNTIY
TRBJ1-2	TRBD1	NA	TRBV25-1	ASSDSGQGVFGYT
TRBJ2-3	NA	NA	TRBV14	ASSQVGLVPDTQY
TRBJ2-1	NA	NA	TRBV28	ASSSRGAPNNEQF